This T cell receptor (beta chain) is from a study of T cells in Graves' hyperthyroidism and ophthalmopathy. There are a few counts of this clonotype. The CDR3 runs 13 residues. Germline V gene data show CDR1 as SGHTA and CDR2 as FQGNSA. With 3 bases removed from V and 8 bases from J, the gap between germline ends came to 13 bases. Under 3 months was the duration of disease in ophthalmopathy patients, who also had a Clinical Activity Score of at least 3 and a NOSPECS grade of at least 4. Researchers barred patients who had uncontrolled infection, other autoimmune disease, pregnancy or lactation. RNA transcripts served as the template for amplifying TCR beta CDR3 regions. TCR CDR3 underwent first-round RT-PCR with the HTBI primer set. TCRdb fed the multiplex PCR reads into MiXCR, producing one record per CDR3 protein. The sample has over 400,000 distinct CDR3 sequences, approximately 23% seen once.

V gene TRBV7-2 combines with J gene TRBJ1-2, with TRBD1 as a possible D gene (5 bases). This TCR came from a woman aged 70-85 years with Graves' ophthalmopathy. Sequences were obtained from blood. In nucleotides, the CDR3 is TGTGCCAGCAGCTTGGGGGGGGGTGGAGGCTACACCTTC. It specifies CASSLGGGGGYTF.